This T cell receptor beta chain appears in the sequencing data of a study of radiation and T cells in renal cell carcinoma. The study's findings and limits: Pretreatment tumor biopsies were lacking, so baseline clonotypes are unknown. Top tumor clonotypes rose in blood 2 weeks post-radiation, then contracted.

Data came from immunoSEQ multiplex PCR; TCRdb stores just in-frame clones and leaves some out. This sample has about 170,000 clones, with approximately 90% found just once. Time point meaning: blood 4 weeks post-SBRT, at nephrectomy. Treatment here: 15 Gy SBRT to primary tumor, nephrectomy 4 weeks later. After SBRT, blood was collected at 2 and 4 weeks, plus baseline. Germline assignment: CDR1 MNHNS and CDR2 SASEGT. J was trimmed by 3 bases and V by 5 bases; bases with no gene match: 3. The CDR3 runs to 13 residues. Comments on this clone: The antigen is undetermined.

This specimen consisted of blood, obtained from a patient whose treatment included radiotherapy and nephrectomy. This clonotype originated in a woman aged 45-65 years with renal cell carcinoma. The rearrangement links TRBV6-1 to TRBJ2-5; 7 bases map to TRBD1. CDR3 residues: CASSRDRKETQYF. The CDR3 region has the DNA TGTGCCAGCAGTCGGGACAGAAAAGAGACCCAGTACTTC.